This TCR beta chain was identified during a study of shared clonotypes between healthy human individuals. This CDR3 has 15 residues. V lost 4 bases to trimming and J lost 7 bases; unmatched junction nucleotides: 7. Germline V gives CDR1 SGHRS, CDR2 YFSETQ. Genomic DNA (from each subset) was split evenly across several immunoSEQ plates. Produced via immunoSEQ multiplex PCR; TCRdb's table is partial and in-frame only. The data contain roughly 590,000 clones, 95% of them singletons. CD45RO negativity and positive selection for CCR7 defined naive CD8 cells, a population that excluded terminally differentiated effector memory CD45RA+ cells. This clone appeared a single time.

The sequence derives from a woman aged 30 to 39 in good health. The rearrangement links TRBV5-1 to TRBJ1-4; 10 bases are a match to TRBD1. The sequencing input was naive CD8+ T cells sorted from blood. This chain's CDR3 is CASSNGTGVFEKLFF. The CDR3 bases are TGCGCCAGCAGCAACGGGACAGGGGTGTTTGAAAAACTGTTTTTT.